These T cell receptor beta chains were read from a single sample in a study of CD8+ T cells in alopecia areata. Using immunoSEQ multiplex PCR, the repertoire was profiled, and TCRdb retains in-frame clones only, with some absent. Of 110,000 or so clones in the sample, around 59% were seen once. Sequenced material: CD8+ T cells sorted from blood. These receptors were obtained from a human donor in good health. Each CDR3 is given with its conserved first and last residue. Each record gives: J gene, D gene, clone size, V gene, CDR3 protein, CDR3 DNA. A D gene is named only where the DNA matches it firmly. A clone size is listed for some rows: how often the clone was seen (once, few, many), or a class if it is expanded.

j_call: TRBJ2-7; d_call: -; clone_size: -; v_call: TRBV6-1; cdr3_aa: CASSEIRDYEQYF; cdr3_nt: TGTGCCAGCAGTGAGATACGGGACTACGAGCAGTACTTC
j_call: TRBJ1-4; d_call: -; clone_size: few; v_call: TRBV4-1; cdr3_aa: CASSQATFGKLFF; cdr3_nt: TGCGCCAGCAGCCAAGCCACCTTTGGAAAACTGTTTTTT
j_call: TRBJ2-3; d_call: -; clone_size: -; v_call: TRBV7-9; cdr3_aa: CASSLGDIWRGPTDTQYF; cdr3_nt: TGTGCCAGCAGCTTAGGAGATATATGGAGGGGACCCACAGATACGCAGTATTTT
j_call: TRBJ1-2; d_call: -; clone_size: -; v_call: TRBV5-6; cdr3_aa: CASSLGETLRYGYTF; cdr3_nt: TGTGCCAGCAGCCTCGGAGAGACCTTAAGATATGGCTACACCTTC
j_call: TRBJ2-7; d_call: -; clone_size: -; v_call: TRBV27; cdr3_aa: CASSPSLSYEQYF; cdr3_nt: TGTGCCAGCAGCCCAAGCCTCTCCTACGAGCAGTACTTC
j_call: TRBJ2-3; d_call: -; clone_size: -; v_call: TRBV5-6; cdr3_aa: CASSYPGPRDTQYF; cdr3_nt: TGTGCCAGCAGCTACCCCGGGCCAAGGGATACGCAGTATTTT
j_call: TRBJ2-7; d_call: -; clone_size: -; v_call: TRBV2; cdr3_aa: CASIRGTDEQYF; cdr3_nt: TGTGCCAGCATTCGGGGGACCGACGAGCAGTACTTC
j_call: TRBJ2-5; d_call: -; clone_size: -; v_call: TRBV5-6; cdr3_aa: CASSLAGQQETQYF; cdr3_nt: TGTGCCAGCAGTCTCGCCGGACAGCAAGAGACCCAGTACTTC
j_call: TRBJ1-2; d_call: -; clone_size: -; v_call: TRBV5-6; cdr3_aa: CASSSLGGADGYTF; cdr3_nt: TGTGCCAGCAGCTCACTTGGGGGGGCTGATGGCTACACCTTC
j_call: TRBJ2-7; d_call: -; clone_size: -; v_call: TRBV5-6; cdr3_aa: CASSLGGTLSYEQYF; cdr3_nt: TGTGCCAGCAGCTTGGGCGGGACCTTATCCTACGAGCAGTACTTC
j_call: TRBJ1-2; d_call: -; clone_size: -; v_call: TRBV4-1; cdr3_aa: CASSHGQGSNYGYTF; cdr3_nt: TGCGCCAGCAGCCACGGTCAGGGCTCTAACTATGGCTACACCTTC
j_call: TRBJ2-7; d_call: TRBD1; clone_size: -; v_call: TRBV19; cdr3_aa: CAAGGSYEQYF; cdr3_nt: TGTGCGGCAGGGGGTTCCTACGAGCAGTACTTC
j_call: TRBJ2-3; d_call: -; clone_size: -; v_call: TRBV2; cdr3_aa: CASQRTDTQYF; cdr3_nt: TGTGCCAGCCAACGCACAGATACGCAGTATTTT
j_call: TRBJ2-7; d_call: -; clone_size: -; v_call: TRBV29-1; cdr3_aa: CSVLGGSSYEQYF; cdr3_nt: TGCAGCGTTCTGGGTGGGAGCTCCTACGAGCAGTACTTC
j_call: TRBJ2-5; d_call: TRBD2; clone_size: -; v_call: TRBV10-3; cdr3_aa: CAIRAEDQGGETQYF; cdr3_nt: TGTGCCATCAGGGCCGAGGACCAGGGAGGGGAGACCCAGTACTTC
j_call: TRBJ1-1; d_call: -; clone_size: -; v_call: TRBV7-3; cdr3_aa: CASSLTYGTNTEAFF; cdr3_nt: TGTGCCAGCAGCTTAACGTACGGAACGAACACTGAAGCTTTCTTT
j_call: TRBJ2-7; d_call: -; clone_size: few; v_call: TRBV5-8; cdr3_aa: CASSETGPTYEQYF; cdr3_nt: TGTGCCAGCAGCGAAACCGGCCCCACCTACGAGCAGTACTTC
j_call: TRBJ1-1; d_call: -; clone_size: -; v_call: TRBV7-6; cdr3_aa: CASSLEAAADTEAFF; cdr3_nt: TGTGCCAGCAGCTTAGAAGCAGCAGCCGACACTGAAGCTTTCTTT
j_call: TRBJ2-5; d_call: TRBD2; clone_size: -; v_call: TRBV28; cdr3_aa: CASSLRPRRGGAETQYF; cdr3_nt: TGTGCCAGCAGTTTACGCCCTAGGCGGGGGGGCGCGGAGACCCAGTACTTC
j_call: TRBJ1-6; d_call: TRBD1; clone_size: -; v_call: TRBV10-3; cdr3_aa: CAISEYLGQGDSPLHF; cdr3_nt: TGTGCCATCAGCGAGTACTTGGGACAGGGTGATTCACCCCTCCACTTT
j_call: TRBJ2-7; d_call: -; clone_size: -; v_call: TRBV7-9; cdr3_aa: CASSNTGPPRPYEQYF; cdr3_nt: TGTGCCAGCAGCAACACCGGTCCCCCGAGGCCCTACGAGCAGTACTTC
j_call: TRBJ2-3; d_call: -; clone_size: once; v_call: TRBV15; cdr3_aa: CATSRDGGSTDTQYF; cdr3_nt: TGTGCCACCAGCAGAGATGGGGGGAGCACAGATACGCAGTATTTT
j_call: TRBJ1-6; d_call: -; clone_size: once; v_call: TRBV9; cdr3_aa: CASSGGTTGNSPLHF; cdr3_nt: TGTGCCAGCAGCGGTGGGACGACGGGCAATTCACCCCTCCACTTT
j_call: TRBJ2-5; d_call: -; clone_size: few; v_call: TRBV28; cdr3_aa: CASSLPGSSYQETQYF; cdr3_nt: TGTGCCAGCAGTCTGCCGGGGTCTTCGTACCAAGAGACCCAGTACTTC
j_call: TRBJ1-1; d_call: -; clone_size: -; v_call: TRBV2; cdr3_aa: CASRLRLNTEAFF; cdr3_nt: TGTGCCAGCAGATTGAGACTGAACACTGAAGCTTTCTTT
j_call: TRBJ2-7; d_call: -; clone_size: -; v_call: TRBV5-6; cdr3_aa: CASSLGGSSSYEQYF; cdr3_nt: TGTGCCAGCAGCTTGGGTGGTTCAAGCTCCTACGAGCAGTACTTC
j_call: TRBJ2-7; d_call: TRBD1; clone_size: -; v_call: TRBV13; cdr3_aa: CASSSNRGTYEQYF; cdr3_nt: TGTGCCAGCAGCTCAAACAGGGGTACCTACGAGCAGTACTTC
j_call: TRBJ1-1; d_call: TRBD1; clone_size: -; v_call: TRBV5-6; cdr3_aa: CASSLTGAGTEAFF; cdr3_nt: TGTGCCAGCAGCTTAACAGGGGCAGGTACTGAAGCTTTCTTT
j_call: TRBJ1-1; d_call: -; clone_size: -; v_call: TRBV5-6; cdr3_aa: CASSSASGEAFF; cdr3_nt: TGTGCCAGCAGCAGCGCCTCAGGTGAAGCTTTCTTT
j_call: TRBJ2-7; d_call: TRBD2; clone_size: -; v_call: TRBV13; cdr3_aa: CASSLVLAGPNEQYF; cdr3_nt: TGTGCCAGCAGCTTAGTACTAGCGGGGCCCAACGAGCAGTACTTC
j_call: TRBJ2-2; d_call: -; clone_size: few; v_call: TRBV4-3; cdr3_aa: CASSGYANTGELFF; cdr3_nt: TGCGCCAGCAGCGGGTATGCGAACACCGGGGAGCTGTTTTTT
j_call: TRBJ1-1; d_call: -; clone_size: few; v_call: TRBV4-3; cdr3_aa: CASSQGVYPNTEAFF; cdr3_nt: TGCGCCAGCAGCCAAGGGGTTTACCCGAACACTGAAGCTTTCTTT
j_call: TRBJ2-1; d_call: TRBD2; clone_size: -; v_call: TRBV2; cdr3_aa: CASNRGGATYNEQFF; cdr3_nt: TGTGCCAGCAACCGGGGGGGAGCCACTTACAATGAGCAGTTCTTC
j_call: TRBJ1-1; d_call: TRBD1; clone_size: -; v_call: TRBV5-6; cdr3_aa: CASSLGQGGTEAFF; cdr3_nt: TGTGCCAGCAGCTTGGGACAGGGTGGGACTGAAGCTTTCTTT
j_call: TRBJ2-7; d_call: -; clone_size: -; v_call: TRBV15; cdr3_aa: CATSSGGPSEQYF; cdr3_nt: TGTGCCACCAGCAGTGGGGGGCCCTCCGAGCAGTACTTC
j_call: TRBJ2-5; d_call: -; clone_size: -; v_call: TRBV15; cdr3_aa: CATSRESAGPQETQYF; cdr3_nt: TGTGCCACCAGCAGAGAATCGGCAGGGCCCCAAGAGACCCAGTACTTC
j_call: TRBJ2-3; d_call: -; clone_size: -; v_call: TRBV5-4; cdr3_aa: CASSSERSSTDTQYF; cdr3_nt: TGTGCCAGCAGCTCTGAGCGGAGTAGCACAGATACGCAGTATTTT
j_call: TRBJ2-5; d_call: -; clone_size: -; v_call: TRBV13; cdr3_aa: CASSSGGLHLGQETQYF; cdr3_nt: TGTGCCAGCAGCTCCGGGGGCCTCCACTTAGGGCAAGAGACCCAGTACTTC
j_call: TRBJ1-2; d_call: -; clone_size: -; v_call: TRBV6-5; cdr3_aa: CASSSTANYGYTF; cdr3_nt: TGTGCCAGCAGTTCGACGGCGAACTATGGCTACACCTTC
j_call: TRBJ1-2; d_call: -; clone_size: few; v_call: TRBV5-1; cdr3_aa: CASSLAGQNYGYTF; cdr3_nt: TGCGCCAGCAGCTTGGCCGGTCAGAACTATGGCTACACCTTC
j_call: TRBJ2-7; d_call: -; clone_size: -; v_call: TRBV28; cdr3_aa: CASSLDRPGQYF; cdr3_nt: TGTGCCAGCAGTTTAGATAGGCCGGGGCAGTACTTC
j_call: TRBJ1-2; d_call: -; clone_size: few; v_call: TRBV6-5; cdr3_aa: CASSYSGGSRGYTF; cdr3_nt: TGTGCCAGCAGTTACTCGGGGGGTTCTCGTGGCTACACCTTC
j_call: TRBJ2-1; d_call: -; clone_size: -; v_call: TRBV2; cdr3_aa: CASKGFGQFF; cdr3_nt: TGTGCCAGCAAGGGGTTTGGGCAGTTCTTC
j_call: TRBJ1-6; d_call: -; clone_size: -; v_call: TRBV7-9; cdr3_aa: CASSLVAESKGSPLHF; cdr3_nt: TGTGCCAGCAGCTTAGTCGCCGAATCTAAGGGTTCACCCCTCCACTTT
j_call: TRBJ2-1; d_call: TRBD1; clone_size: -; v_call: TRBV7-2; cdr3_aa: CASSLHGQGSYNEQFF; cdr3_nt: TGTGCCAGCAGCCTGCACGGACAGGGCTCCTACAATGAGCAGTTCTTC
j_call: TRBJ1-2; d_call: TRBD1; clone_size: -; v_call: TRBV5-4; cdr3_aa: CASSFKGQGQSYTF; cdr3_nt: TGTGCCAGCAGCTTTAAAGGACAGGGGCAGAGCTACACCTTC
j_call: TRBJ2-6; d_call: -; clone_size: -; v_call: TRBV5-1; cdr3_aa: CASSLRVGSGANVLTF; cdr3_nt: TGCGCCAGCAGCCTCCGGGTGGGCTCTGGGGCCAACGTCCTGACTTTC